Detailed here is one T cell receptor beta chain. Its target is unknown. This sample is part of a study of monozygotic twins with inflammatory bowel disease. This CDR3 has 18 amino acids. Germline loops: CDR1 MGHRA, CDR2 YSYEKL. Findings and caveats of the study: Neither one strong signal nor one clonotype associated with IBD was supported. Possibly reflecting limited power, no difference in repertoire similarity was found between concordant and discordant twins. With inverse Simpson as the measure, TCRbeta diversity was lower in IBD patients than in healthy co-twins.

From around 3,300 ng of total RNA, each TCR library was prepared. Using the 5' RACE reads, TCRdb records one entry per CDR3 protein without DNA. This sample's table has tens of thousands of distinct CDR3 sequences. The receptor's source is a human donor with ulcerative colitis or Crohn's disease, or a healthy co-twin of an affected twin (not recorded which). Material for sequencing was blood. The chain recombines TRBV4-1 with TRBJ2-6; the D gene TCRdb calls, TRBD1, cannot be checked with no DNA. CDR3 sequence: CASSQVDMGFSGANVLTF.